The present T cell receptor beta chain was sequenced within a study of breast tumors, draining lymph nodes, adjacent tissues. Each CDR3 protein gets one entry after TCRdb re-called the multiplex PCR reads with MiXCR. The repertoire holds fewer than 90,000 distinct CDR3 sequences, around 28% seen once, with over 6.5% in the top ten. With V trimmed by 2 bases and J by 2 bases, 5 bases remained unmatched. From germline, CDR1 is SGDLS and CDR2 YYNGEE. The CDR3 contains 17 residues. General study findings and limits: Compared with lymph nodes, tumors were less diverse; compared with nontumor tissue, more. That most tumor T cells come from lymph nodes remained unproven. Luminal-like breast cancer showed significantly higher tumor–nontumor repertoire similarity than basal-like.

Axillary draining lymph nodes of breast cancer patients supplied the node samples. This clonotype was seen at least ten times. Its target is unknown. The TCR originated in a female donor with breast cancer. Some clones in this sample may be carry-over from other donors' samples. Sequences were obtained from axillary lymph node tissue. The chain employs TRBV9 and TRBJ2-6; 9 bases match TRBD1. The CDR3 reads CASSVGTGFAGANVLTF. Here the CDR3 DNA reads TGTGCCAGCAGCGTGGGGACAGGGTTCGCTGGGGCCAACGTCCTGACTTTC.